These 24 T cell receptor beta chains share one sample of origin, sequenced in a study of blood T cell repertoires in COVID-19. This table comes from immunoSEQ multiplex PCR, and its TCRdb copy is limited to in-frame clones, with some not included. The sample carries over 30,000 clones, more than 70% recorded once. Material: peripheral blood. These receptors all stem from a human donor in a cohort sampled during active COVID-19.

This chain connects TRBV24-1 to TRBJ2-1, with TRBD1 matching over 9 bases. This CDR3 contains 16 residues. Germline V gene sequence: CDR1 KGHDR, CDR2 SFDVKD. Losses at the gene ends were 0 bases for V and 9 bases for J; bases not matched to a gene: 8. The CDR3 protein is CATSDLGGTGFVEQFF. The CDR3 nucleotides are TGTGCCACCAGTGATTTGGGGGGGACAGGGTTTGTTGAGCAGTTCTTC.

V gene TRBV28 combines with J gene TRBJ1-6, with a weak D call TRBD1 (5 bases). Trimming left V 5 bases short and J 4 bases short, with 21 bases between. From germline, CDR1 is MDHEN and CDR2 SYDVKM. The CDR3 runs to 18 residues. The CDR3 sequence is CASSPRRGRESYNSPLHF. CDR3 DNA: TGTGCCAGCAGTCCAAGGAGGGGCCGGGAATCTTATAATTCACCCCTCCACTTT.

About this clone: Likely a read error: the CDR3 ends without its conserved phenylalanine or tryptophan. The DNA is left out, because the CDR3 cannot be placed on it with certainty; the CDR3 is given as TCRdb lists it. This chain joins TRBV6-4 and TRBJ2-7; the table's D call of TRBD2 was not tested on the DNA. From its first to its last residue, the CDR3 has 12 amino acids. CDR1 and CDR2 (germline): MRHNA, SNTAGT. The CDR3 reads CASSDGVNEGPG.

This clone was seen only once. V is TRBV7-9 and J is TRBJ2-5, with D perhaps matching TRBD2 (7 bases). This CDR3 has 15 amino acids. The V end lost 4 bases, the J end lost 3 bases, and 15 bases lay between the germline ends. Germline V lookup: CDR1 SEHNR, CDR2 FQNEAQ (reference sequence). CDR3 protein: CASSSLQGGEETQYF. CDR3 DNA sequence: TGTGCCAGCAGCTCGTTACAGGGAGGGGAAGAGACCCAGTACTTC.

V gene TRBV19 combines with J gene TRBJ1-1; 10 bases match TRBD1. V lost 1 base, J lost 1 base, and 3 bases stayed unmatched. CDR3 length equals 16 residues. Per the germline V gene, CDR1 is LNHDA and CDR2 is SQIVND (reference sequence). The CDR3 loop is CASSIVGTGANTEAFF. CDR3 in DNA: TGTGCCAGTAGTATAGTCGGGACAGGGGCGAACACTGAAGCTTTCTTT.

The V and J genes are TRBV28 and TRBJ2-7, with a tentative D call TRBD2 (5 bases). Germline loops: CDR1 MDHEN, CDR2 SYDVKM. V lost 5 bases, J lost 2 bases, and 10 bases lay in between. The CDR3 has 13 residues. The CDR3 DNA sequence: TGTGCCAGCAGTCTAACCGGGACCTACGAGCAGTACTTC. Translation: CASSLTGTYEQYF.

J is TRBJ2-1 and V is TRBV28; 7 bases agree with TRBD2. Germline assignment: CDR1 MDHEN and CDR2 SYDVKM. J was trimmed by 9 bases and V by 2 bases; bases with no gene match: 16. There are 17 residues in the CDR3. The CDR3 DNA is TGTGCCAGCAGTTTAAAGTCCGCGGGAGCGGTTTCTAGTGAGCAGTTCTTC. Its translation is CASSLKSAGAVSSEQFF.

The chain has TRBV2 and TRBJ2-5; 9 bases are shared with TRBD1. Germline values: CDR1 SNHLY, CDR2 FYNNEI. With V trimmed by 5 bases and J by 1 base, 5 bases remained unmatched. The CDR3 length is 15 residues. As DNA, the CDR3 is TGTGCCAGCAGTAAGGACAGGGGCTCCCAAGAGACCCAGTACTTC. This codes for CASSKDRGSQETQYF.

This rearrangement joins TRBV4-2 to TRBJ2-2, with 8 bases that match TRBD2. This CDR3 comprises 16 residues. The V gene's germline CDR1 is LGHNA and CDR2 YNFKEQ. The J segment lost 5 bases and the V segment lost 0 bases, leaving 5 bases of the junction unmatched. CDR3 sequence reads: CASSQDERETTGELFF. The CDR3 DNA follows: TGTGCCAGCAGCCAAGATGAGCGGGAGACAACCGGGGAGCTGTTTTTT.

The CDR3 region is CAWREGNYGYTF. CDR3 DNA sequence: TGTGCCTGGAGAGAGGGTAACTATGGCTACACCTTC. This chain joins TRBV30 and TRBJ1-2; D ambiguous. The germline V gene has CDR1 GTSNPN and CDR2 SVGIG (reference sequence). This CDR3 is 12 amino acids long. V lost 3 bases to trimming and J lost 1 base, with 6 bases between them. Variable domain in full (rest from reference TRBV30 and TRBJ1-2): SQTIHQWPATLVQPVGSPLSLECTVEGTSNPNLYWYRQAAGRGLQLLFYSVGIGQISSEVPQNLSASRPQDRQFILSSKKLLLSDSGFYLCAWREGNYGYTFGSGTRLTVV.

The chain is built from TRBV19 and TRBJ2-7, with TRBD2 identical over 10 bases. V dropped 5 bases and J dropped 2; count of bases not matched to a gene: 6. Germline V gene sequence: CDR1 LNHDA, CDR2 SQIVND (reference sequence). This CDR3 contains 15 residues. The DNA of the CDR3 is TGTGCCAGTAGTGCCACTAGCGGGGTCGCCTACGAGCAGTACTTC. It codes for CASSATSGVAYEQYF.

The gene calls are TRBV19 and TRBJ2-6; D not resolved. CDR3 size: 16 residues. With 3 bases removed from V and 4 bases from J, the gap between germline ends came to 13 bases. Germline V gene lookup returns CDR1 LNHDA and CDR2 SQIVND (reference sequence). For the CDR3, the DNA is TGTGCCAGTAGTATCGATGTGGCAGCGGGGGCCAACGTCCTGACTTTC. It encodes CASSIDVAAGANVLTF. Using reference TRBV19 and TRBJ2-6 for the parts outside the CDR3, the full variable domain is DGGITQSPKYLFRKEGQNVTLSCEQNLNHDAMYWYRQDPGQGLRLIYYSQIVNDFQKGDIAEGYSVSREKKESFPLTVTSAQKNPTAFYLCASSIDVAAGANVLTFGAGSRLTVL.

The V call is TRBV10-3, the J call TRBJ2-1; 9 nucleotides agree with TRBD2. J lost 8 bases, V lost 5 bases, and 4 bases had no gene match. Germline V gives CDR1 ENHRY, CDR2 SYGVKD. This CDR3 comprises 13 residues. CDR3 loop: CAISLAGSYEQFF. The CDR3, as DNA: TGTGCCATCAGTCTAGCGGGAAGTTATGAGCAGTTCTTC.

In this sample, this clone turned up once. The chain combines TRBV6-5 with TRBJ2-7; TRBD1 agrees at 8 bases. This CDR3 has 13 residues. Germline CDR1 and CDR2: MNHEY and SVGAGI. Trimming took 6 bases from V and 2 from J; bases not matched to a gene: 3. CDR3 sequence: CASRTGATYEQYF. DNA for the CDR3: TGTGCCAGCAGGACAGGGGCTACCTACGAGCAGTACTTC.

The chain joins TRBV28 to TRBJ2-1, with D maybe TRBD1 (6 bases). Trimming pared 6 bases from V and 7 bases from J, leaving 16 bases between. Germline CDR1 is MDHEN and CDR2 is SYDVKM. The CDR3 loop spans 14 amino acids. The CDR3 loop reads CASSKIVRGNEQFF. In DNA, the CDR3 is TGTGCCAGCAGCAAGATAGTCAGGGGAAATGAGCAGTTCTTC.

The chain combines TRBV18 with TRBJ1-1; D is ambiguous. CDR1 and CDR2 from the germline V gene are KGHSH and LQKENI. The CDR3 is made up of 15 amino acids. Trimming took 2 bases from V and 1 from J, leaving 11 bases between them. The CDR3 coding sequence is TGTGCCAGCTCACCAAAAGAGATTTCGAACACTGAAGCTTTCTTT. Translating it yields CASSPKEISNTEAFF.

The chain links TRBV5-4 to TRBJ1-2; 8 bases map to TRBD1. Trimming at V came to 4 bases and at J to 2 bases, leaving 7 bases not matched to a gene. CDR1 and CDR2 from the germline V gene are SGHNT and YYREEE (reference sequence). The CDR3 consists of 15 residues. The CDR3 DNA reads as TGTGCCAGCAGCGGATACCGGACAGGGAACTATGGCTACACCTTC. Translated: CASSGYRTGNYGYTF.

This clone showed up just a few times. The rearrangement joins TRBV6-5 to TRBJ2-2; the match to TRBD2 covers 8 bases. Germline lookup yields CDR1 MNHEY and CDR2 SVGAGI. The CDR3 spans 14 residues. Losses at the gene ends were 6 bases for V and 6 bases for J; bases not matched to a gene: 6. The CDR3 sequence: CASSWRGVSGELFF. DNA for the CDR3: TGTGCCAGCAGCTGGCGGGGGGTGTCCGGGGAGCTGTTTTTT.

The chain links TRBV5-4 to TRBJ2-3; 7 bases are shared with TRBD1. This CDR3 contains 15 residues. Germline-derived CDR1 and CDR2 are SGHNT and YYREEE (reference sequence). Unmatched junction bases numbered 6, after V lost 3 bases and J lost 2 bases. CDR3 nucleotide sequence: TGTGCCAGCAGCTCCCGGACAGGAACCACAGATACGCAGTATTTT. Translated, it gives CASSSRTGTTDTQYF. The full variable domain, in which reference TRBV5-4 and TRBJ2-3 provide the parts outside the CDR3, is ETGVTQSPTHLIKTRGQQVTLRCSSQSGHNTVSWYQQALGQGPQFIFQYYREEENGRGNFPPRFSGLQFPNYSSELNVNALELDDSALYLCASSSRTGTTDTQYFGPGTRLTVL.

The CDR3 DNA reads TGTGCCAGCAGCGTAGGGCTAGCGGGATACGGGAGCTCCTACAATGAGCAGTTCTTC. Residues: CASSVGLAGYGSSYNEQFF. This chain joins TRBV9 and TRBJ2-1; TRBD2 matches 9 bases. CDR1 is SGDLS, CDR2 YYNGEE, per germline. J lost 0 bases, V lost 0 bases, and 10 bases had no gene match. The CDR3 contains 19 residues.

The DNA for the CDR3 is TGTGCCAGCAGCTTGGGGCAAGGCAGGGGGCCGGAGACCCAGTACTTC. Its protein product is CASSLGQGRGPETQYF. The V and J genes are TRBV5-4 and TRBJ2-5; 8 bases match TRBD1. Per the germline V gene, CDR1 is SGHNT and CDR2 is YYREEE (reference sequence). J lost 5 bases, V lost 0 bases, and 9 bases had no gene match. This CDR3 is 16 amino acids long. Combining the CDR3 with reference TRBV5-4 and TRBJ2-5 gives the whole variable domain ETGVTQSPTHLIKTRGQQVTLRCSSQSGHNTVSWYQQALGQGPQFIFQYYREEENGRGNFPPRFSGLQFPNYSSELNVNALELDDSALYLCASSLGQGRGPETQYFGPGTRLLVL.

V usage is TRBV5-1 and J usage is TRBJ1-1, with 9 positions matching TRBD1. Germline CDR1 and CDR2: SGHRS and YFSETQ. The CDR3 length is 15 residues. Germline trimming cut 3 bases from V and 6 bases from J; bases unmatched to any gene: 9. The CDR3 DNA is TGCGCCAGCAGCTCGACCGGGACAGGGTCCGCTGAAGCTTTCTTT. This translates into CASSSTGTGSAEAFF.

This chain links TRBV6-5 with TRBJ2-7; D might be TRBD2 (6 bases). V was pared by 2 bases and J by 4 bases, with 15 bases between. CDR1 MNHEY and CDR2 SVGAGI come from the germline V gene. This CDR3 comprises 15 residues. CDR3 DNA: TGTGCCAGCAGTTACCCTACAAGGGGAGGTTACGAGCAGTACTTC. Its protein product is CASSYPTRGGYEQYF.

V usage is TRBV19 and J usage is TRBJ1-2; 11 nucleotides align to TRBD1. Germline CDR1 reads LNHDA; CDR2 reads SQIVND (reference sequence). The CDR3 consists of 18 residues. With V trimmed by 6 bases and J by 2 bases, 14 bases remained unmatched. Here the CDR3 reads CASRIGGTGGVGNYGYTF. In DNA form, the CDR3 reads TGTGCCAGTAGAATTGGAGGGACAGGGGGAGTAGGAAACTATGGCTACACCTTC.